This T cell receptor beta chain was documented in a study of blood T cells in healthy people across ages. V lost 0 bases to trimming and J lost 5 bases; unmatched junction nucleotides: 3. This CDR3 comprises 15 residues. CDR1 and CDR2 from the germline V gene are SGDLS and YYNGEE. Next came a second PCR, run for about 6 to 12 cycles, which used a sample-barcoded 5' primer along with a J-beta primer mix. TCRdb analysed the 5' RACE reads with MiXCR anew, one entry per CDR3 protein. The sample shows approximately 820,000 distinct CDR3 sequences, roughly 44% of them seen only once. V is TRBV9 and J is TRBJ2-5; 11 positions match TRBD1. Sequencing was carried out using blood. This sequence was found in a man aged 60 to 75 in good health. The CDR3 loop is CASSVGTGGQETQYF. The DNA of the CDR3 is TGTGCCAGCAGCGTAGGGACAGGGGGCCAGGAGACCCAGTACTTC.